This TCR beta chain was observed in a study of blood T cell repertoires in COVID-19. Study overall: There were acute and convalescent COVID-19 samples, and they came from the United States, Italy and Spain. Nucleic acid was either cDNA or gDNA, and it came from T cells, B-cell-depleted T cells, or PBMCs.

The assay was immunoSEQ multiplex PCR, and TCRdb's table has in-frame clones only and misses some. The data show 100,000 to 150,000 clones, around 88% seen once. This receptor was taken from a man aged 45 to 65 with acute or convalescent COVID-19. The sequenced material came from peripheral blood.

In DNA, the CDR3 is TGCAGTGCAGACAGGGGGACTGAAGCTTTCTTT. Translation gives CSADRGTEAFF. The chain joins TRBV20-1 to TRBJ1-1, with 9 bases aligning to TRBD1. Germline V lookup: CDR1 DFQATT, CDR2 SNEGSKA (reference sequence). Trimming cost V 6 bases and J 5 bases; bases outside gene matches: 1. The CDR3 length is 11 residues.